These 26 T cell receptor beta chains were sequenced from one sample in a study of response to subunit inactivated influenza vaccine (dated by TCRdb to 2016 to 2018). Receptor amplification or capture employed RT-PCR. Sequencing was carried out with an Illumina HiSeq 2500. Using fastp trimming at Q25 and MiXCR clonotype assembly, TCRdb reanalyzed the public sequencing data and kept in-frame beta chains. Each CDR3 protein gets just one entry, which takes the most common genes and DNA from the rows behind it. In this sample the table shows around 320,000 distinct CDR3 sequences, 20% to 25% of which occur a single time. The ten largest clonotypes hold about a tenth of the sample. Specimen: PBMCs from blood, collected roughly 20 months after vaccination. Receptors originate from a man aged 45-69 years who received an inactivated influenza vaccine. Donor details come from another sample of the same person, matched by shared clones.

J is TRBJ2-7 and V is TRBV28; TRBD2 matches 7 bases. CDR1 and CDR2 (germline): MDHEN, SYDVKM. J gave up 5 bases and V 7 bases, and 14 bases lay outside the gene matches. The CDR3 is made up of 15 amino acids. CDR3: CASTGGGSPRDEQYF. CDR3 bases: TGTGCCAGCACGGGTGGCGGGAGCCCCCGGGACGAGCAGTACTTC. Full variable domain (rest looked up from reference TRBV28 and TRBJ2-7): DVKVTQSSRYLVKRTGEKVFLECVQDMDHENMFWYRQDPGLGLRLIYFSYDVKMKEKGDIPEGYSVSREKKERFSLILESASTNQTSMYLCASTGGGSPRDEQYFGPGTRLTVT.

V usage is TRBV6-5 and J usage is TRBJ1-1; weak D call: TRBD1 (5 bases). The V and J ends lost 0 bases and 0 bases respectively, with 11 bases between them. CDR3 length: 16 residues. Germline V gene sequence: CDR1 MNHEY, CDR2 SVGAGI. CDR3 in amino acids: CASSYSTGRVNTEAFF. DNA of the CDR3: TGTGCCAGCAGTTACTCGACGGGACGCGTGAACACTGAAGCTTTCTTT.

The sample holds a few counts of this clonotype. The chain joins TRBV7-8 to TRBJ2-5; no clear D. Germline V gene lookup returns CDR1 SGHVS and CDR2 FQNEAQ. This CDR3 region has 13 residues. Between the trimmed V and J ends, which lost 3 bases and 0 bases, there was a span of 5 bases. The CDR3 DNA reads TGTGCCAGCAGCTTCGCAAACCAAGAGACCCAGTACTTC. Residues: CASSFANQETQYF.

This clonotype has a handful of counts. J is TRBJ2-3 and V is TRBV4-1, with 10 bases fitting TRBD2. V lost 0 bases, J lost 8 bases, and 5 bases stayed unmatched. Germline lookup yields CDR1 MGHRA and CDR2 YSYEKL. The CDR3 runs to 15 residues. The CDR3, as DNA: TGCGCCAGCAGCCAAGATGCTAGCGGGGGCATTACGCAGTATTTT. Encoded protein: CASSQDASGGITQYF.

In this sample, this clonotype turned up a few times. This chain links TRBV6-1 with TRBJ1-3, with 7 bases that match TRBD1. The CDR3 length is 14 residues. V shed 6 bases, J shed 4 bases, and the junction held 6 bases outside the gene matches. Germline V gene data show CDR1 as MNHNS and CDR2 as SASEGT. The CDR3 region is CASSQGQNGNTIYF. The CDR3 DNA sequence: TGTGCCAGCAGCCAGGGACAGAACGGAAACACCATATATTTT.

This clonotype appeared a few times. The CDR3, as DNA: TGCGCCAGCAGCTTGGGAGAATCCTACGAGCAGTACTTC. This gives the protein CASSLGESYEQYF. The chain employs TRBV5-1 and TRBJ2-7, with no clear D. The length of the CDR3 is 13 residues. The germline V gene has CDR1 SGHRS and CDR2 YFSETQ. Deletions cut 0 bases from V and 1 base from J, with 5 bases between.

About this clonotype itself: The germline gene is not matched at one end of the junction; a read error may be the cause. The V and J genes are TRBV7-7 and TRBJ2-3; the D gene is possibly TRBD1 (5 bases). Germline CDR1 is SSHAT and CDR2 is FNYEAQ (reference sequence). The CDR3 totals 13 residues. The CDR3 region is CASSRTRVDTQYF. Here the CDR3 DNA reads TGTGCTAGCAGCCGTACCAGGGTAGATACGCAGTATTTT. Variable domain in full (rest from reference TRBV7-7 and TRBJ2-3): GAGVSQSPRYKVTKRGQDVTLRCDPISSHATLYWYQQALGQGPEFLTYFNYEAQPDKSGLPSDRFSAERPEGSISTLTIQRTEQRDSAMYRCASSRTRVDTQYFGPGTRLTVL.

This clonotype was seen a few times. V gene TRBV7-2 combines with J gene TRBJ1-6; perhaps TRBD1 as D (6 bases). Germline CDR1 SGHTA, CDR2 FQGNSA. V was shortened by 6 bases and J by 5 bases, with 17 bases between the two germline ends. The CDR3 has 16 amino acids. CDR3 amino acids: CASRPGAGANNSPLHF. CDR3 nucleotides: TGTGCCAGCAGACCTGGCGCAGGGGCCAATAATTCACCCCTCCACTTT.

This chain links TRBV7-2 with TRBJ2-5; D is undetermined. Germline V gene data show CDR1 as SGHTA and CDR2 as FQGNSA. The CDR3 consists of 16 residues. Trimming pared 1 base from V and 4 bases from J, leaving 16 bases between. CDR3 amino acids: CASSLDRLVLGETQYF. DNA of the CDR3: TGTGCCAGCAGCTTAGATCGGCTCGTTTTAGGAGAGACCCAGTACTTC.

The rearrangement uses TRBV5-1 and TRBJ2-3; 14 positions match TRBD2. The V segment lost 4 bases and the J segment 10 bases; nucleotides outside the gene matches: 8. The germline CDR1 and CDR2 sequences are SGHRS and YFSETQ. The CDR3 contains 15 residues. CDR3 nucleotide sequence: TGCGCCAGCAGCACCGGGACTAGCGGGGGAGGGCCGCAGTATTTT. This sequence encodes CASSTGTSGGGPQYF.

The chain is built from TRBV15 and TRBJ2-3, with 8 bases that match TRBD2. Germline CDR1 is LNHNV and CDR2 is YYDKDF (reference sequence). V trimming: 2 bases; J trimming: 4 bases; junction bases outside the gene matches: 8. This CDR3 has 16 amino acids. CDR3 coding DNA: TGTGCCACCAGCAGACCAGCGGGAGTGCCCCCAGATACGCAGTATTTT. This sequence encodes CATSRPAGVPPDTQYF.

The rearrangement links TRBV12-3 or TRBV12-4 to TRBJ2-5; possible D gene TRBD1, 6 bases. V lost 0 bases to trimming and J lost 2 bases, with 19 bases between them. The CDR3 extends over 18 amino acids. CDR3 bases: TGTGCCAGCAGTTTAGCGAATGGTCTAGGGGGAAGGCAAGAGACCCAGTACTTC. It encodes CASSLANGLGGRQETQYF.

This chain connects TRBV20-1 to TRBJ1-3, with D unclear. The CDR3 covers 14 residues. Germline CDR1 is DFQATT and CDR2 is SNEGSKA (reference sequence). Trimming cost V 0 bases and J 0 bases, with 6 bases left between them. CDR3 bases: TGCAGTGCTAGAGATTTGCACTCTGGAAACACCATATATTTT. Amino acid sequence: CSARDLHSGNTIYF.

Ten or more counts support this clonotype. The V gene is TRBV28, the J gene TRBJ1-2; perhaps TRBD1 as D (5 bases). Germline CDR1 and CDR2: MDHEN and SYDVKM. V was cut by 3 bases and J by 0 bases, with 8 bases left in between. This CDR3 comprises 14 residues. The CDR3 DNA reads TGTGCCAGCAGTTTCCAGGGTCCTAACTATGGCTACACCTTC. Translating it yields CASSFQGPNYGYTF.

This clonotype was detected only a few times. In nucleotides, the CDR3 is TGTGCCAGCAGTAAATCTTACATCGAAAGTAACTATGGCTACACCTTC. Translating gives CASSKSYIESNYGYTF. V is TRBV12-3 or TRBV12-4 and J is TRBJ1-2; D gene unclear. With 5 bases removed from V and 1 base from J, the gap between germline ends came to 17 bases. The CDR3 loop spans 16 amino acids.

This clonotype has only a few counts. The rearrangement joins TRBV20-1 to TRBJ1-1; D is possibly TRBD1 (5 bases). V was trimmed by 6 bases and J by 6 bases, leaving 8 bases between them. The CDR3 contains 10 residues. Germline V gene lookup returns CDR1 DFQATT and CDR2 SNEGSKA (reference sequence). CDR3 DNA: TGCAGTGCCGAGGGGCCTGAAGCTTTCTTT. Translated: CSAEGPEAFF.

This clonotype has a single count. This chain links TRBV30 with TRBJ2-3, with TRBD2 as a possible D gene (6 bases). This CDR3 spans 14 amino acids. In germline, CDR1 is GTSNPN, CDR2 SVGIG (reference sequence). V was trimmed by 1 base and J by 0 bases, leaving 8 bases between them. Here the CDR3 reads CAWSGGLSTDTQYF. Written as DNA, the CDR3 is TGTGCCTGGAGTGGGGGACTTAGCACAGATACGCAGTATTTT.

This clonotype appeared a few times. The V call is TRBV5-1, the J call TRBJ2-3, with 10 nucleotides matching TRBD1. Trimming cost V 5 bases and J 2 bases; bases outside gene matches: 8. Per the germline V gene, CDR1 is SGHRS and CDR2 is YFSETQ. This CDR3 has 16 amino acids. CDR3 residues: CASSFAGTGDTDTQYF. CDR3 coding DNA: TGCGCCAGCAGTTTTGCCGGGACAGGGGACACAGATACGCAGTATTTT.

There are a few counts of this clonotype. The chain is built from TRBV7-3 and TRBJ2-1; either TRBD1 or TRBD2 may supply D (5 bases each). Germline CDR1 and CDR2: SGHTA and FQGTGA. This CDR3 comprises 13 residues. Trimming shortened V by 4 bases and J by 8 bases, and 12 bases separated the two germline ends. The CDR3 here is CASSSGGQDEQFF. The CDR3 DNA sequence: TGTGCCAGCAGCTCAGGAGGACAAGATGAGCAGTTCTTC.

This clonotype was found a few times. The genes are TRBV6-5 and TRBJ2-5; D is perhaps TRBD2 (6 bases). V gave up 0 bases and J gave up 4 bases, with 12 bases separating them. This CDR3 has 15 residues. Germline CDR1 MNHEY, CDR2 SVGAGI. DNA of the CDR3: TGTGCCAGCAGTTACTCGTTGACCGGGAGAGAGACCCAGTACTTC. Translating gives CASSYSLTGRETQYF.

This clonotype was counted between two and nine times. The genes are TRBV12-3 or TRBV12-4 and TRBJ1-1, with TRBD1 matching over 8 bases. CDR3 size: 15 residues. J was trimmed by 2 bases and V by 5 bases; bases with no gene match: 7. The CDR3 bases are TGTGCCAGCAGTACGCACGGACAGGGTAACACTGAAGCTTTCTTT. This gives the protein CASSTHGQGNTEAFF.

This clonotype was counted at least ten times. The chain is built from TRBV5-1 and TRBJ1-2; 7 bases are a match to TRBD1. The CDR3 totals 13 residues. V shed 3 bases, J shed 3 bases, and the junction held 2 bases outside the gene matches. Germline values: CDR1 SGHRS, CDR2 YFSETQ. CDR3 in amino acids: CASSSTGDYGYTF. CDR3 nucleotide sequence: TGCGCCAGCAGCTCTACAGGGGACTATGGCTACACCTTC.

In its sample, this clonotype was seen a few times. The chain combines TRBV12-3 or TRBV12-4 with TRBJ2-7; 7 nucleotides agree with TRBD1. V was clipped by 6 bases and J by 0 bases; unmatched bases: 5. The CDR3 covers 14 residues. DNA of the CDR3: TGTGCCAGCAGGGGACAGCTCTCCTCCTACGAGCAGTACTTC. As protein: CASRGQLSSYEQYF.

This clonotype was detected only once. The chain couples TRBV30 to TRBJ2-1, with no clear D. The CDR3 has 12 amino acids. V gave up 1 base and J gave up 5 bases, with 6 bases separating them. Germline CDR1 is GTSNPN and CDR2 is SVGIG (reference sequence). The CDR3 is CAWSAGHNEQFF. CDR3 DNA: TGTGCCTGGAGTGCCGGGCACAATGAGCAGTTCTTC.

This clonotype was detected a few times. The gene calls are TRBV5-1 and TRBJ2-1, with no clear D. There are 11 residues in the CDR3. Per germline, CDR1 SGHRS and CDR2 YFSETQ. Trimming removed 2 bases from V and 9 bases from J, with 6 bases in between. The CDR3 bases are TGCGCCAGCAGCTTATCTCTTGAGCAGTTCTTC. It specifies CASSLSLEQFF.

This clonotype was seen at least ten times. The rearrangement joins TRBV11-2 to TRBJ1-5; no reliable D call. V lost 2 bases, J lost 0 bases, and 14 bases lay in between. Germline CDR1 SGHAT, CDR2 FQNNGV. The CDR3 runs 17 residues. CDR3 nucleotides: TGTGCCAGCAGCTTATCGGACGTTGGTAATAGCAATCAGCCCCAGCATTTT. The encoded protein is CASSLSDVGNSNQPQHF. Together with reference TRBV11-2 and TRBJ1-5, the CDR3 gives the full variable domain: EAGVAQSPRYKIIEKRQSVAFWCNPISGHATLYWYQQILGQGPKLLIQFQNNGVVDDSQLPKDRFSAERLKGVDSTLKIQPAKLEDSAVYLCASSLSDVGNSNQPQHFGDGTRLSIL.